Listed below are T cell receptor beta chains from one sample, sequenced in a study of shared clonotypes between healthy human individuals. Measured with immunoSEQ multiplex PCR; TCRdb has only the in-frame clones, and not every one. The sample yields roughly 1 million clones, 65% to 80% seen once. Sequencing used memory CD4+ T cells sorted from blood. Receptor source: a man in his late teens or twenties in good health. CDR3s include the opening cysteine and the closing phenylalanine or tryptophan. The D gene is left open where the match is weak. Clone size, where shown, is once, few, many, or a class for clones that have expanded.

d_call j_call v_call clone_size cdr3_aa cdr3_nt
TRBD1 TRBJ1-5 TRBV28 . CASRSTTGSGSNQPQHF TGTGCCAGCAGATCTACGACAGGGTCAGGGAGCAATCAGCCCCAGCATTTT
TRBD2 TRBJ2-1 TRBV5-4 . CASSSSSGSNEQFF TGTGCCAGCAGCTCTTCTAGCGGGAGTAATGAGCAGTTCTTC
. TRBJ2-1 TRBV4-3 . CASSQDGSSYNEQFF TGCGCCAGCAGCCAAGATGGCAGTAGCTACAATGAGCAGTTCTTC
. TRBJ2-4 TRBV2 . CASIPPLGNIQYF TGTGCCAGCATTCCTCCCCTGGGGAACATTCAGTACTTC
. TRBJ2-5 TRBV7-9 . CASSLGSGVETQYF TGTGCCAGCAGCTTGGGGTCGGGGGTGGAGACCCAGTACTTC
TRBD1 TRBJ1-2 TRBV7-9 . CASSTGGQGLRYTF TGTGCCAGCAGCACTGGAGGACAGGGGTTAAGATACACCTTC
TRBD2 TRBJ2-1 TRBV30 . CAWGLAGGLINEQFF TGTGCCTGGGGACTAGCGGGAGGATTAATCAATGAGCAGTTCTTC
. TRBJ2-3 TRBV7-2 . CASRLGRGGHADTQYF TGTGCCAGCAGGTTGGGGAGGGGGGGCCACGCAGATACGCAGTATTTT
. TRBJ2-5 TRBV30 . CAWNTGTGGTQYF TGTGCCTGGAACACCGGGACCGGCGGGACCCAGTACTTC
. TRBJ2-4 TRBV30 . CAWSVPGGGKNIQYF TGTGCCTGGAGTGTACCGGGTGGGGGCAAAAACATTCAGTACTTC
TRBD2 TRBJ2-5 TRBV5-4 once CASSSGTSGPQETQYF TGTGCCAGCAGCTCCGGGACTAGCGGGCCGCAAGAGACCCAGTACTTC
. TRBJ1-4 TRBV9 . CASSARGVATNEKLFF TGTGCCAGCAGCGCAAGGGGGGTTGCAACTAATGAAAAACTGTTTTTT
. TRBJ2-3 TRBV11-2 few CASSLDTQGLHTQYF TGTGCCAGCAGCTTAGATACCCAGGGCCTCCATACGCAGTATTTT
. TRBJ1-6 TRBV19 . CASSTDGGRGSPLHF TGTGCCAGTAGTACGGACGGAGGCCGAGGTTCACCCCTCCACTTT
. TRBJ2-5 TRBV5-1 . CASSPQGPETQYF TGCGCCAGCAGCCCCCAGGGTCCGGAGACCCAGTACTTC
TRBD1 TRBJ1-6 TRBV30 . CAWTATGRNSPLHF TGTGCCTGGACTGCGACAGGGCGAAATTCACCCCTCCACTTT
TRBD2 TRBJ2-2 TRBV5-1 . CASSFNPAGGVNTGELFF TGCGCCAGCAGCTTCAATCCAGCGGGAGGTGTGAACACCGGGGAGCTGTTTTTT
. TRBJ2-2 TRBV11-2 few CASSVQGRDTGELFF TGTGCCAGCAGCGTACAGGGTAGGGACACCGGGGAGCTGTTTTTT
TRBD1 TRBJ1-2 TRBV5-1 . CASSLRDSLYGYTF TGCGCCAGCAGCTTGCGGGACAGCCTCTATGGCTACACCTTC
TRBD1 TRBJ2-7 TRBV7-3 . CASSARDRDEQYF TGTGCCAGCAGCGCCCGGGACAGGGACGAGCAGTACTTC
. TRBJ2-1 TRBV4-1 few CASSQVGIRQFF TGCGCCAGCAGCCAAGTCGGGATTCGGCAGTTCTTC
TRBD1 TRBJ1-1 TRBV29-1 many CSANRDRNTEAFF TGCAGCGCCAACCGGGACAGGAACACTGAAGCTTTCTTT
. TRBJ1-1 TRBV4-3 . CASSQGHRNTEAFF TGCGCCAGCAGCCAAGGACACCGAAACACTGAAGCTTTCTTT
. TRBJ1-1 TRBV4-1 few CASSQGDRYTEAFF TGCGCCAGCAGCCAAGGAGACAGATACACTGAAGCTTTCTTT
TRBD1 TRBJ2-5 TRBV2 . CASRMTGGTQYF TGTGCCAGCAGGATGACAGGGGGGACCCAGTACTTC
. TRBJ2-5 TRBV9 few CASSPRGQSEETQYF TGTGCCAGCAGCCCGAGAGGGCAGTCGGAAGAGACCCAGTACTTC
. TRBJ2-3 TRBV10-3 . CAISEGGLTDTQYF TGTGCCATCAGTGAAGGGGGGTTAACAGATACGCAGTATTTT
TRBD1 TRBJ2-3 TRBV7-2 . CASSLTGTGTTDTQYF TGTGCCAGCAGCCTCACCGGGACAGGGACCACAGATACGCAGTATTTT
. TRBJ2-5 TRBV18 few CASSPSRTVNGETQYF TGTGCCAGCTCACCGTCCCGGACAGTCAATGGGGAGACCCAGTACTTC
. TRBJ1-2 TRBV6-1 . CASSEGGGSSYGYTF TGTGCCAGCAGTGAAGGCGGAGGGTCGAGCTATGGCTACACCTTC
. TRBJ2-7 TRBV13 . CASSLDREVSYEQYF TGTGCCAGCAGCTTAGACAGGGAGGTTTCCTACGAGCAGTACTTC
. TRBJ1-6 TRBV19 . CASSEMGRGRNSPLHF TGTGCCAGTAGTGAAATGGGGAGAGGGAGAAATTCACCCCTCCACTTT
. TRBJ1-1 TRBV5-4 . CASWAGPWVNTEAFF TGTGCCAGCTGGGCGGGACCGTGGGTGAACACTGAAGCTTTCTTT
TRBD2 TRBJ2-5 TRBV7-2 once CASSIDGGALLYF TGTGCCAGCAGCATTGACGGGGGGGCCCTGCTGTACTTC
. TRBJ1-1 TRBV4-2 . CASSWYREEAFF TGTGCCAGCAGCTGGTACAGGGAAGAAGCTTTCTTT
TRBD2 TRBJ2-1 TRBV5-1 . CASSFSGRGEQFF TGCGCCAGCAGCTTCAGCGGGAGGGGAGAGCAGTTCTTC
. TRBJ2-1 TRBV25-1 . CASSEPGPNSVGEQFF TGTGCCAGCAGTGAACCGGGACCCAATTCTGTAGGGGAGCAGTTCTTC
TRBD2 TRBJ2-3 TRBV11-2 . CASSLGSGRASDTQYF TGTGCCAGCAGCTTAGGTAGCGGGAGGGCCTCAGATACGCAGTATTTT
. TRBJ2-7 TRBV11-2 . CASSLDQIIGYEQYF TGTGCCAGCAGCTTAGACCAAATCATAGGTTACGAGCAGTACTTC
. TRBJ2-7 TRBV19 . CASSSPQSSYEQYF TGTGCCAGTAGTTCTCCCCAGAGCTCCTACGAGCAGTACTTC
TRBD2 TRBJ2-3 TRBV30 . CAWSRTSGDTDTQYF TGTGCCTGGAGCAGAACTAGCGGGGACACAGATACGCAGTATTTT